The present entry profiles one T cell receptor (beta chain) with its context. No antigen is known for it. This sample is drawn from a study of OX40 agonist ivuxolimab in advanced cancers. The study, taken as a whole, reports: What antigens the expanded peripheral T cells recognized was never established.

Autoimmune disease history or systemic immunosuppression was exclusionary. Produced via immunoSEQ multiplex PCR; TCRdb's table is partial and in-frame only. The sample lists about 74,000 clones; roughly 83% were seen once. Germline lookup yields CDR1 MNHEY and CDR2 SVGAGI. This CDR3 comprises 15 residues. Trimming removed 7 bases from V and 6 bases from J; junction bases left unmatched: 12. Sequenced here: CD4+ or CD8+ T cells sorted from blood, sampled in a trial of the OX40 agonist ivuxolimab. This TCR derives from an adult with an advanced solid tumor such as melanoma, head and neck, liver or kidney cancer. J is TRBJ2-3 and V is TRBV6-5; TRBD1 aligns across 8 bases. CDR3 nucleotide sequence: TGTGCCAGCACCAAACTCAGGGGGCGAGGGGATACGCAGTATTTT. It is translated as CASTKLRGRGDTQYF.